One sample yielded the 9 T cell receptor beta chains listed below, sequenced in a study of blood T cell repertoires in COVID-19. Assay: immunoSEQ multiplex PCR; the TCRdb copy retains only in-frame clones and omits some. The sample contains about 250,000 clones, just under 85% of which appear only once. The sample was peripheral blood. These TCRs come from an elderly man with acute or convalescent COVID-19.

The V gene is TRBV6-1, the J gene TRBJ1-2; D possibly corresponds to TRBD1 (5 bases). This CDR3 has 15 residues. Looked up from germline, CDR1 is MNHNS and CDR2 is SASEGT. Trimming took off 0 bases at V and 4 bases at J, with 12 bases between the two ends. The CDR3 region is CASSEAGTFFYGYTF. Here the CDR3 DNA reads TGTGCCAGCAGTGAAGCGGGGACTTTTTTCTATGGCTACACCTTC.

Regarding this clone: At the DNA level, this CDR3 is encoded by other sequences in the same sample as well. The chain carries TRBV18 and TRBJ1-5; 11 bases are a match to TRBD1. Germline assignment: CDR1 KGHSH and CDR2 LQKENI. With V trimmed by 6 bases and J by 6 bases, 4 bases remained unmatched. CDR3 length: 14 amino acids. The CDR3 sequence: CASSPGQGAQPQHF. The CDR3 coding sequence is TGTGCCAGCTCCCCAGGACAGGGGGCTCAGCCCCAGCATTTT.

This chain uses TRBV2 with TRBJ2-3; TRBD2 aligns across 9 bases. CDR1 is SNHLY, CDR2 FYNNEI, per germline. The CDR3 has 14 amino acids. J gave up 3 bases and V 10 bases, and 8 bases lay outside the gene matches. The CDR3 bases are TGTGCCACCCAGTTAGCGGGAGTGACAGATACGCAGTATTTT. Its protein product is CATQLAGVTDTQYF.

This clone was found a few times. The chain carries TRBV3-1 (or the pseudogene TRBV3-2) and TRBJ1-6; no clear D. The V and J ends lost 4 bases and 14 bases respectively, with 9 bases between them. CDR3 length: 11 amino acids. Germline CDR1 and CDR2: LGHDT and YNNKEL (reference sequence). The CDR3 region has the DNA TGTGCCAGCAGCCCGGGGAGGACCCTCCACTTT. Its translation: CASSPGRTLHF.

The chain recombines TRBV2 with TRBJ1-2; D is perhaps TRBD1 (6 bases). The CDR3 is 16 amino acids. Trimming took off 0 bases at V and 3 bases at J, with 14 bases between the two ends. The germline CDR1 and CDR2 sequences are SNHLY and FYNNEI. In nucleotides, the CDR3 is TGTGCCAGCAGTGAAGCGGTCCCGACAGGTCACTATGGCTACACCTTC. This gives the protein CASSEAVPTGHYGYTF.

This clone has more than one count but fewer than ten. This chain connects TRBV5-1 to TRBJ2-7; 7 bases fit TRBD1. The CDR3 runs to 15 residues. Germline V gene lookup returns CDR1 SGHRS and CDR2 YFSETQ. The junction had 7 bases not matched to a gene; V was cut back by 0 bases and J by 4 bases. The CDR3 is CASSLEMTGWYEQYF. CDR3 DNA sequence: TGCGCCAGCAGCTTGGAGATGACAGGGTGGTACGAGCAGTACTTC.

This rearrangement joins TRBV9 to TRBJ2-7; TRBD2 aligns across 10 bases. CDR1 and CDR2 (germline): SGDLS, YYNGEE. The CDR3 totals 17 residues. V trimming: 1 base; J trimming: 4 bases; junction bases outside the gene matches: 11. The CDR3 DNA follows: TGTGCCAGCAGCGTAAACCCCCGGGGAGCGGGAGGGTACGAGCAGTACTTC. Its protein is CASSVNPRGAGGYEQYF. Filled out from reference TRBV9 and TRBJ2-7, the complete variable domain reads DSGVTQTPKHLITATGQRVTLRCSPRSGDLSVYWYQQSLDQGLQFLIQYYNGEERAKGNILERFSAQQFPDLHSELNLSSLELGDSALYFCASSVNPRGAGGYEQYFGPGTRLTVT.

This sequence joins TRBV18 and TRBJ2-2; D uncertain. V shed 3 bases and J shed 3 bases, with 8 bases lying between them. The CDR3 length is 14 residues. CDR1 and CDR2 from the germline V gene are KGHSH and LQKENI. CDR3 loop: CASSPGSYTGELFF. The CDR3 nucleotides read TGTGCCAGCTCACCGGGCTCGTACACCGGGGAGCTGTTTTTT.

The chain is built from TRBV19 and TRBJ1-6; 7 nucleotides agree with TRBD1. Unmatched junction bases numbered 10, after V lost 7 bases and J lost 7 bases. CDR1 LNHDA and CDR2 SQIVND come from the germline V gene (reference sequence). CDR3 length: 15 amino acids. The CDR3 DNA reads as TGTGCCAGTACCATGGCGACAGGGAACAATTCACCCCTCCACTTT. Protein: CASTMATGNNSPLHF. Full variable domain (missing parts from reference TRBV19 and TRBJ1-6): DGGITQSPKYLFRKEGQNVTLSCEQNLNHDAMYWYRQDPGQGLRLIYYSQIVNDFQKGDIAEGYSVSREKKESFPLTVTSAQKNPTAFYLCASTMATGNNSPLHFGNGTRLTVT.